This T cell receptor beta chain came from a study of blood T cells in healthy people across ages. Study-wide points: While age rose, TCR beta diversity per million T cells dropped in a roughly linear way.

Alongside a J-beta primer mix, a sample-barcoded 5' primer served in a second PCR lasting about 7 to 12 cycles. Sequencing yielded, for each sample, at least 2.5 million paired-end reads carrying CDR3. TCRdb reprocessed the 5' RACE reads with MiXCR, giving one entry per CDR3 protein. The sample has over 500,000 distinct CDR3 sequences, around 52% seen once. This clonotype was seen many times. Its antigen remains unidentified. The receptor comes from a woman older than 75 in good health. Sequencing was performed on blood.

CDR3 sequence reads: CASRKPDSPNVLTF. In DNA, the CDR3 is TGTGCCAGCAGAAAACCAGACAGTCCCAACGTCCTGACTTTC. The rearrangement uses TRBV6-2 or TRBV6-3 and TRBJ2-6; possible D gene TRBD1, 5 bases. V was trimmed by 6 bases and J by 8 bases, leaving 14 bases between them. Germline V gives CDR1 MNHEY, CDR2 SVGEGT. This CDR3 has 14 amino acids.